This entry describes one T cell receptor beta chain. With survey level as its setting, the immunoSEQ assay was v3.0. Produced via immunoSEQ multiplex PCR; TCRdb's table is partial and in-frame only. The sample carries 25,000 to 30,000 clones, 82% recorded once. The entry originates in a study of long-term antiretroviral therapy in people with HIV. This CDR3 contains 14 residues. Germline V lookup: CDR1 MNHEY, CDR2 SVGAGI. Trimming removed 5 bases at V and 1 base at J, with 11 bases between. The chain employs TRBV6-5 and TRBJ1-1, with unresolved D. The sequencing here drew on unsorted PBMCs, taken 2.9 years after starting antiretroviral therapy. This receptor was taken from a man over 45 with HIV. CDR3 nucleotides: TGTGCCAGCAGTCAATCCCTCTCGAACACTGAAGCTTTCTTT. Translation gives CASSQSLSNTEAFF.